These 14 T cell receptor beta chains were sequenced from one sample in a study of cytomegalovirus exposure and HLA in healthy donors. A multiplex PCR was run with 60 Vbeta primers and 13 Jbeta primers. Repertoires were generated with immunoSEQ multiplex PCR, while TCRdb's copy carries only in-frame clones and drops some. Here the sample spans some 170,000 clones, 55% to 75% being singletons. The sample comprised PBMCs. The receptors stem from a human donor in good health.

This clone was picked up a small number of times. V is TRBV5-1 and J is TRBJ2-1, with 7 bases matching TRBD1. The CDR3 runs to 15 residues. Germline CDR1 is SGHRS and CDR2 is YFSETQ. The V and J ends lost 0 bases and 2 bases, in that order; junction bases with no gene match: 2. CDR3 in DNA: TGCGCCAGCAGCTTGGCCACAGGGGCCTACAATGAGCAGTTCTTC. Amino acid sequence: CASSLATGAYNEQFF.

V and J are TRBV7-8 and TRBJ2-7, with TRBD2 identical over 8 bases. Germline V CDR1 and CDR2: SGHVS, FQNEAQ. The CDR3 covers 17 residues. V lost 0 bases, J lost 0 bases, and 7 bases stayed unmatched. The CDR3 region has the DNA TGTGCCAGCAGCTTAGCGAGGGGGGGGACTAGCTCCTACGAGCAGTACTTC. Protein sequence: CASSLARGGTSSYEQYF.

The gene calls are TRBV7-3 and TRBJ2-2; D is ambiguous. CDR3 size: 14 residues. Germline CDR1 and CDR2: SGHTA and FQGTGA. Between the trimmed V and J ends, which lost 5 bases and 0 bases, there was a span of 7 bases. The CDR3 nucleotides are TGTGCCAGCAGCCCCTACTCGAACACCGGGGAGCTGTTTTTT. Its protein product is CASSPYSNTGELFF.

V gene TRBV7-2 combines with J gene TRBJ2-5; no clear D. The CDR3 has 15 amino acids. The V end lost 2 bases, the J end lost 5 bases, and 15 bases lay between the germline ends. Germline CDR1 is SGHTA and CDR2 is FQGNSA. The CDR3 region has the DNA TGTGCCAGCAGCTTATTAGGTTTAGCTGGGGAGACCCAGTACTTC. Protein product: CASSLLGLAGETQYF.

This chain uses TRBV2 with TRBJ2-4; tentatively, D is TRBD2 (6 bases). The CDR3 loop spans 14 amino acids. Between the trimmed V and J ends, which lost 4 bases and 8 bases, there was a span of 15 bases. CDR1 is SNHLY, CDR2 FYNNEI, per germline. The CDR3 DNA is TGTGCCAGCAGTGTGGGGGGTTCCGAATACATTCAGTACTTC. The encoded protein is CASSVGGSEYIQYF.

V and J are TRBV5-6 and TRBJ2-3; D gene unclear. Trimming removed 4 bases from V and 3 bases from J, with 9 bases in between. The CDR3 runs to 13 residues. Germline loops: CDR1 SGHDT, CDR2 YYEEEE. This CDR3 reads CASSPIGTDTQYF. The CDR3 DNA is TGTGCCAGCAGCCCGATCGGGACAGATACGCAGTATTTT.

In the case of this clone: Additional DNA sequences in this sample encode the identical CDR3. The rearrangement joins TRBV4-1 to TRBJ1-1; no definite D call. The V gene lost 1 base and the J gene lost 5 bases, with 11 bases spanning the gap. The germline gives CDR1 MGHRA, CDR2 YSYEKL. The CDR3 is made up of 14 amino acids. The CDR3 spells CASSQGPGDTEAFF. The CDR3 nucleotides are TGCGCCAGCAGCCAAGGTCCCGGTGATACTGAAGCTTTCTTT.

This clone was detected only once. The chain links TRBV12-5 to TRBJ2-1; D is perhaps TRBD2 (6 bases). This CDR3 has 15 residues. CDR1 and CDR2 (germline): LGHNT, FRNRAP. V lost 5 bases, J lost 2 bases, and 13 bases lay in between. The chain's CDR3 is CASGQRDSAYNEQFF. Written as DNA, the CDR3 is TGTGCTAGTGGTCAACGGGACTCCGCCTACAATGAGCAGTTCTTC.

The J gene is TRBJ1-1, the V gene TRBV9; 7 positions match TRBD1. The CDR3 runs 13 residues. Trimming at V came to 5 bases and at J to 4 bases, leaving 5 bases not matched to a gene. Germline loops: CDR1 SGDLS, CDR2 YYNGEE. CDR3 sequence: CASRDGTATEAFF. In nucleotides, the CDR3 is TGTGCCAGCAGGGACGGGACAGCCACTGAAGCTTTCTTT.

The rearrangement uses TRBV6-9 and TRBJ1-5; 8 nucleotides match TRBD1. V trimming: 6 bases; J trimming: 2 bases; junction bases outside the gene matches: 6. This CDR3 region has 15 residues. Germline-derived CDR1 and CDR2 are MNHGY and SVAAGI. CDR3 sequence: CASRARGPGNQPQHF. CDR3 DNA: TGTGCCAGCAGAGCCAGGGGGCCAGGCAATCAGCCCCAGCATTTT.

For the CDR3, the DNA is TGTGCCAGCAGCTTGGAGATCGGTAATGAAAAACTGTTTTTT. It yields the protein CASSLEIGNEKLFF. The genes are TRBV5-4 and TRBJ1-4; D call uncertain. V lost 0 bases and J lost 4, with 7 bases in between. Germline values: CDR1 SGHNT, CDR2 YYREEE (reference sequence). The CDR3 is 14 residues long.

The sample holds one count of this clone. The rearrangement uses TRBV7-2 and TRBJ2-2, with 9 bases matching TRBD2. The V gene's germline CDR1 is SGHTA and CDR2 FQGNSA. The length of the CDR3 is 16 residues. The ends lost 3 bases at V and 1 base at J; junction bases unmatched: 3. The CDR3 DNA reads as TGTGCCAGCAGCTTGGCGGGGGGGAGGAACACCGGGGAGCTGTTTTTT. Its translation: CASSLAGGRNTGELFF.

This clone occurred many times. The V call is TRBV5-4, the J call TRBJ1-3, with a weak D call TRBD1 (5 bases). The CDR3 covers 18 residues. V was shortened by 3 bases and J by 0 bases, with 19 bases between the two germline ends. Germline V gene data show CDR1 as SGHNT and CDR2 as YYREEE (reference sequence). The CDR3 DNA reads TGTGCCAGCAGCTGGCGGACGGGCAGGGTGAACTCTGGAAACACCATATATTTT. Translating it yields CASSWRTGRVNSGNTIYF.

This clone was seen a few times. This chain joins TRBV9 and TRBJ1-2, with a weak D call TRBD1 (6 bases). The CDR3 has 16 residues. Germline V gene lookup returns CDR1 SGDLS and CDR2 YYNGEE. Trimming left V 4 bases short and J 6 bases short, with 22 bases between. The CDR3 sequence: CASSSFSLWGLNGYTF. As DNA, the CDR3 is TGTGCCAGCAGCAGTTTTTCCCTCTGGGGGCTTAATGGCTACACCTTC. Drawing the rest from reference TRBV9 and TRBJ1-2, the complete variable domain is DSGVTQTPKHLITATGQRVTLRCSPRSGDLSVYWYQQSLDQGLQFLIQYYNGEERAKGNILERFSAQQFPDLHSELNLSSLELGDSALYFCASSSFSLWGLNGYTFGSGTRLTVV.